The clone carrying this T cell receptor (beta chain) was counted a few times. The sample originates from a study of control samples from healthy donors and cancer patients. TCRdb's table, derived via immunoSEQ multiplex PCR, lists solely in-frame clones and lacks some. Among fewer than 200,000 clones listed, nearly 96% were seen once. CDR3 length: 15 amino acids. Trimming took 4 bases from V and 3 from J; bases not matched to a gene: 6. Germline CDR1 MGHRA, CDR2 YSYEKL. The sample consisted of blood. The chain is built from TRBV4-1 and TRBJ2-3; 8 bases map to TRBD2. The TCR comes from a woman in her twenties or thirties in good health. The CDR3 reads CASSLGGGGTDTQYF. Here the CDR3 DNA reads TGCGCCAGCAGCCTTGGGGGCGGGGGGACAGATACGCAGTATTTT.